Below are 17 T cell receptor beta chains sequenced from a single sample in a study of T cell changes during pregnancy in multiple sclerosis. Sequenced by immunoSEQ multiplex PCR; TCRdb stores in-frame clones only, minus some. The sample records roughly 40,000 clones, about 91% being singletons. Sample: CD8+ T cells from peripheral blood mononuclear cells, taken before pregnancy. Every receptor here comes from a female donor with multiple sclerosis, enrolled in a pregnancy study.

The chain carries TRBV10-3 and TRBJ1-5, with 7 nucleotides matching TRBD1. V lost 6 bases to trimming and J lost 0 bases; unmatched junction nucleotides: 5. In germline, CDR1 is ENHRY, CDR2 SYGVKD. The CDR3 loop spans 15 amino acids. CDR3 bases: TGTGCCATCAGGTCCGGGACAGCTAGCAATCAGCCCCAGCATTTT. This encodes CAIRSGTASNQPQHF.

This CDR3 reads CASSLRGGGTEAFF. The CDR3 bases are TGTGCCAGCAGTTTGCGGGGAGGGGGGACTGAAGCTTTCTTT. The chain joins TRBV27 to TRBJ1-1; D is possibly TRBD1 (6 bases). The V end was cut by 3 bases, the J end by 5 bases, with 13 bases between. CDR1 is MNHEY and CDR2 is SMNVEV in the germline V gene (reference sequence). CDR3 length equals 14 residues.

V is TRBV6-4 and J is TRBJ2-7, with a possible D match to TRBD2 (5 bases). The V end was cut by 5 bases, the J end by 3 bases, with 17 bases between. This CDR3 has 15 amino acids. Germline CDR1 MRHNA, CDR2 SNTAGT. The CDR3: CASSPSFEGNYEQYF. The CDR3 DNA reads TGTGCCAGCAGTCCCTCCTTCGAGGGCAACTACGAGCAGTACTTC.

CDR3 nucleotide sequence: TGTGCCAGCAGTCTCGACGGGAGGGAAGCTTTCTTT. As protein: CASSLDGREAFF. The chain is built from TRBV27 and TRBJ1-1; D remains unclear. The ends were cut back, 5 bases at V and 8 bases at J, with 12 bases in the middle. The CDR3 consists of 12 residues. Germline CDR1 MNHEY, CDR2 SMNVEV (reference sequence).

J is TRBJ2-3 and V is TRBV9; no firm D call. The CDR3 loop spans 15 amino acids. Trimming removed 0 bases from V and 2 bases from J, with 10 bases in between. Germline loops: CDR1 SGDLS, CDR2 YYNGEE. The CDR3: CASSVASQATDTQYF. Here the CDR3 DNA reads TGTGCCAGCAGCGTAGCTTCCCAGGCCACAGATACGCAGTATTTT.

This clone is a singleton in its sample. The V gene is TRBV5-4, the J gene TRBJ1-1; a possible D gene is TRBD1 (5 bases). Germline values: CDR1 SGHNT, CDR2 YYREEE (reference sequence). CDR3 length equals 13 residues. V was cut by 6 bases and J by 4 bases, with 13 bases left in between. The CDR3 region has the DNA TGTGCCAGCACCTGGGGGAGGGGCACTGAAGCTTTCTTT. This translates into CASTWGRGTEAFF.

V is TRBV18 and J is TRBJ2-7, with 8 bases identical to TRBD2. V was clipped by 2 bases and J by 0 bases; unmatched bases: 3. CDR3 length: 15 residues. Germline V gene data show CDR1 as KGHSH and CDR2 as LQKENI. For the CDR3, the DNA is TGTGCCAGCTCACCAGGGGCGGGGGGCTCCTACGAGCAGTACTTC. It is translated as CASSPGAGGSYEQYF.

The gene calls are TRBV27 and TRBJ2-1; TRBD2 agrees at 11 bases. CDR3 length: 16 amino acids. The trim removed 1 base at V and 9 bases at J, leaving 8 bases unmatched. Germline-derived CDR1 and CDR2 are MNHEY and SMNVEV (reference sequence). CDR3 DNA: TGTGCCAGCAGTTTATTAACTAGCGGGAGTCCGGGTGAGCAGTTCTTC. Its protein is CASSLLTSGSPGEQFF.

The CDR3 region has the DNA TGTGCCAGTAGGACCTACAGCGGGAGGGCCACCGGGGAGCTGTTTTTT. This gives the protein CASRTYSGRATGELFF. V usage is TRBV19 and J usage is TRBJ2-2; 10 bases are a match to TRBD2. The CDR3 contains 16 residues. Germline assignment: CDR1 LNHDA and CDR2 SQIVND (reference sequence). V lost 6 bases, J lost 4 bases, and 8 bases stayed unmatched.

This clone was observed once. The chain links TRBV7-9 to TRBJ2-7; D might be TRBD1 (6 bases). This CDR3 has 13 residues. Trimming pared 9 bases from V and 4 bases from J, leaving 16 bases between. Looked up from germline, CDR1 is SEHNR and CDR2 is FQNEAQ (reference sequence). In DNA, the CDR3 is TGTGCCAGTAGTGACCAGGGGCGGTACGAGCAGTACTTC. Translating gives CASSDQGRYEQYF.

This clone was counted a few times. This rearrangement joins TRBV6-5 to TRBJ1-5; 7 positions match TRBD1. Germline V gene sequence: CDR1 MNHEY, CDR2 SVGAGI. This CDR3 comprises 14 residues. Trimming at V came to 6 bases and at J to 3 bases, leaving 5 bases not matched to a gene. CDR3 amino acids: CASSQDRVNQPQHF. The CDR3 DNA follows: TGTGCCAGCAGCCAAGACAGGGTCAATCAGCCCCAGCATTTT.

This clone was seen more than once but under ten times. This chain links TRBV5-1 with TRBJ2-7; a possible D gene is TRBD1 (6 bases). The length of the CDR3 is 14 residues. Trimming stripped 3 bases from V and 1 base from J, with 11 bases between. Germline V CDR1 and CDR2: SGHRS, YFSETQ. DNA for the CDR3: TGCGCCAGCAGCTACAGGGTACTATCCTACGAGCAGTACTTC. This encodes CASSYRVLSYEQYF. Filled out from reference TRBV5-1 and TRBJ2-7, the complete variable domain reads KAGVTQTPRYLIKTRGQQVTLSCSPISGHRSVSWYQQTPGQGLQFLFEYFSETQRNKGNFPGRFSGRQFSNSRSEMNVSTLELGDSALYLCASSYRVLSYEQYFGPGTRLTVT.

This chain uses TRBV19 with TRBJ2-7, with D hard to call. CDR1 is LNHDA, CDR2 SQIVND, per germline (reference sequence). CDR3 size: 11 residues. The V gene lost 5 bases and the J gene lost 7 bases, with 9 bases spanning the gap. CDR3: CASSPGEEQYF. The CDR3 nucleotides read TGTGCCAGTAGTCCAGGTGAGGAGCAGTACTTC.

CDR3 protein: CASSLVPVGGDTIYF. The CDR3 DNA sequence: TGTGCCAGCAGCTTAGTTCCCGTTGGAGGAGACACCATATATTTT. The genes are TRBV7-2 and TRBJ1-3, with D unresolved. Germline V gives CDR1 SGHTA, CDR2 FQGNSA. CDR3 length: 15 amino acids. V was shortened by 1 base and J by 8 bases, with 15 bases between the two germline ends.

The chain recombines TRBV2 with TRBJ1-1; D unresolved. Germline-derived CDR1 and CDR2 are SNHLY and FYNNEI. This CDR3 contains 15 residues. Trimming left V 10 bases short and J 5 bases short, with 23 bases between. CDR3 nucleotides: TGTGCCATCCACAGAATCCGGGGTTCGGGAACTGAAGCTTTCTTT. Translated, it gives CAIHRIRGSGTEAFF.

CDR3 nucleotide sequence: TGTGCCAGTAGTTTCCCAGCGGGAGGCAATGAGCAGTTCTTC. It translates to CASSFPAGGNEQFF. The rearrangement joins TRBV19 to TRBJ2-1, with 9 nucleotides matching TRBD2. This CDR3 is 14 amino acids long. V trimming: 5 bases; J trimming: 6 bases; junction bases outside the gene matches: 5. CDR1 LNHDA and CDR2 SQIVND come from the germline V gene (reference sequence).

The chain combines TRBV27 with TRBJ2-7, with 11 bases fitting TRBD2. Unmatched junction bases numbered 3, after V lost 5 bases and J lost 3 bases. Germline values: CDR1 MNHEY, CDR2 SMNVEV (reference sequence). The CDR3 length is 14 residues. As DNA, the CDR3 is TGTGCCAGCAGTCCAGGACTAGCGGGCTACGAGCAGTACTTC. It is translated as CASSPGLAGYEQYF.